The T cell receptor (beta chain) described here comes from a study of T-cell memory formation after mild COVID-19. Whole-study findings and limits: Clones that contracted from day 15 to 85 had balanced CD4/CD8; later expanders were CD4+ biased.

Constant-segment-primed 5'RACE gave TCR alpha and TCR beta cDNA libraries with sample barcodes and UMIs. MiXCR, run by TCRdb on the 5' RACE reads, gives a single entry per CDR3 protein. In the table there are hundreds of thousands of distinct CDR3 sequences, roughly a fifth of which are singletons. Comments on this clonotype: Its matching antigen is unknown.

The germline V gene encodes CDR1 KGHSH and CDR2 LQKENI. This CDR3 contains 15 residues. V was pared by 0 bases and J by 11 bases, with 11 bases of the junction left unmatched. J is TRBJ1-2 and V is TRBV18; the match to TRBD1 covers 8 bases. Sequencing input: PBMCs or a T cell subset sorted from them (not recorded which). This sequence was found in an adult woman who had mild COVID-19 (a few samples of this study predate the infection). Cell type and time point are not known. The CDR3 coding sequence is TGTGCCAGCTCACCACCGGAGGACAGGGAAACTCGGTACACCTTC. Protein: CASSPPEDRETRYTF. Full variable domain (outside the CDR3, taken from reference TRBV18 and TRBJ1-2): NAGVMQNPRHLVRRRGQEARLRCSPMKGHSHVYWYRQLPEEGLKFMVYLQKENIIDESGMPKERFSAEFPKEGPSILRIQQVVRGDSAAYFCASSPPEDRETRYTFGSGTRLTVV.